A single sample gave rise to the 9 T cell receptor beta chains below, sequenced in a study of CD8 T cells in Susac syndrome. An input of 0.5 to 1 ug of RNA was subjected to reverse transcription using random hexamers. TCRdb re-called the immunoSEQ multiplex PCR reads with MiXCR, one entry per CDR3 protein. This table has 95,000 to 150,000 distinct CDR3 sequences, roughly 95% appearing once. Source material: CD4+ T cells from PBMCs. These TCRs come from a human donor with Susac syndrome.

This clonotype was seen just once. This chain uses TRBV6-5 with TRBJ2-3, with D possibly TRBD2 on 6 matching bases. The CDR3 spans 15 residues. V was shortened by 6 bases and J by 4 bases, with 17 bases between the two germline ends. Germline CDR1 reads MNHEY; CDR2 reads SVGAGI. The CDR3 nucleotides are TGTGCCAGCAGCCGCGCGACTAGTAACGCAGATACGCAGTATTTT. Its protein product is CASSRATSNADTQYF.

This sequence joins TRBV6-2 or TRBV6-3 and TRBJ2-1, with TRBD2 identical over 10 bases. CDR3 length: 13 residues. With V trimmed by 7 bases and J by 3 bases, 0 bases remained unmatched. Germline lookup yields CDR1 MNHEY and CDR2 SVGEGT. CDR3 sequence: CASKREGYNEQFF. The CDR3 region has the DNA TGTGCCAGCAAGCGGGAGGGCTACAATGAGCAGTTCTTC.

CDR3 DNA: TGTGCCAGCAGCCAAAGACTCAGCGATAAGTTCTTC. Amino acid sequence: CASSQRLSDKFF. V usage is TRBV3-1 and J usage is TRBJ2-1; D call uncertain. The V end lost 2 bases, the J end lost 14 bases, and 13 bases lay between the germline ends. The CDR3 contains 12 residues. Germline CDR1 is LGHDT and CDR2 is YNNKEL (reference sequence).

The chain uses TRBV5-1 and TRBJ2-7; D not resolved. The germline V gene has CDR1 SGHRS and CDR2 YFSETQ. V shed 4 bases and J shed 4 bases, with 15 bases lying between them. There are 14 residues in the CDR3. The CDR3: CASSVGSQEYEQYF. The CDR3 region has the DNA TGCGCCAGCAGCGTCGGTAGTCAGGAATACGAGCAGTACTTC.

The chain recombines TRBV14 with TRBJ1-1; D is ambiguous. Germline V CDR1 and CDR2: SGHDN, FVKESK. V lost 0 bases and J lost 0, with 2 bases in between. The CDR3 is made up of 13 amino acids. The CDR3 sequence: CASSQEMNTEAFF. CDR3 nucleotide sequence: TGTGCCAGCAGCCAAGAAATGAACACTGAAGCTTTCTTT.

The chain has TRBV30 and TRBJ1-2; D not certain. Per the germline V gene, CDR1 is GTSNPN and CDR2 is SVGIG (reference sequence). This CDR3 contains 13 residues. V shed 4 bases and J shed 2 bases, with 11 bases lying between them. CDR3 in amino acids: CAWTDQPNYGYTF. DNA for the CDR3: TGTGCCTGGACCGACCAACCGAACTATGGCTACACCTTC.

The chain couples TRBV3-1 to TRBJ1-1; D is unclear. Germline V lookup: CDR1 LGHDT, CDR2 YNNKEL (reference sequence). Trimming removed 4 bases at V and 7 bases at J, with 13 bases between. The CDR3 loop spans 13 amino acids. CDR3 DNA: TGTGCCAGCAGCCGGCGGGCCGAAAGTGAAGCTTTCTTT. As protein: CASSRRAESEAFF.

This clonotype was seen only once. This CDR3 reads CASRGQGGYTF. DNA of the CDR3: TGTGCCAGCAGGGGACAGGGTGGCTACACCTTC. This sequence joins TRBV12-3 or TRBV12-4 and TRBJ1-2; 9 nucleotides agree with TRBD1. V was clipped by 6 bases and J by 7 bases; unmatched bases: 0. The CDR3 has 11 residues.

This clonotype was detected once. V gene TRBV20-1 combines with J gene TRBJ1-2; 8 bases agree with TRBD1. The junction had 5 bases not matched to a gene; V was cut back by 3 bases and J by 8 bases. Germline CDR1 and CDR2: DFQATT and SNEGSKA (reference sequence). There are 12 residues in the CDR3. Written as DNA, the CDR3 is TGCAGTGCTAGTGGTTGGACAGGGGGCTACACCTTC. This sequence encodes CSASGWTGGYTF.